The clone carrying this T cell receptor beta chain was counted ten times or more. Other DNA sequences of this sample code for an identical CDR3. The V gene end was trimmed by 0 bases and the J gene end by 1 base; junction bases not matched to a gene: 2. The CDR3 has 15 amino acids. Looked up from germline, CDR1 is SEHNR and CDR2 is FQNEAQ (reference sequence). This entry comes from a study of metastatic and nonmetastatic thyroid tumors. Patients were all untreated before their thyroid surgery. TCRdb re-clonotyped the PCR reads via MiXCR. This sample has tens of thousands of clones, with 20% to 30% found just once.

V and J are TRBV7-9 and TRBJ1-2; 7 bases map to TRBD1. The source is a female donor with papillary thyroid cancer or a benign thyroid nodule (not recorded which). Some clones in this sample may be carry-over from other donors' samples. Sequenced: blood. The CDR3 DNA sequence: TGTGCCAGCAGCTTAGCGCAGGGGGTTAACTATGGCTACACCTTC. Translating gives CASSLAQGVNYGYTF.